These 27 T cell receptor beta chains were sequenced from one sample in a study of neurological immune-mediated disorders. TCRdb reprocessed the 5' RACE reads via MiXCR and lists one record per CDR3 protein. The sample lists 45,000 to 50,000 distinct CDR3 sequences, less than 5% occurring once. Sequenced material: PBMCs. The receptors shown here come from a woman aged 55-75 years with multiple sclerosis.

This clonotype has a count of ten or more. This sequence joins TRBV20-1 and TRBJ1-2; possible D gene TRBD1, 5 bases. Trimming pared 3 bases from V and 5 bases from J, leaving 16 bases between. In germline, CDR1 is DFQATT, CDR2 SNEGSKA (reference sequence). The CDR3 contains 14 residues. CDR3 in DNA: TGCAGTGCTAGTCCGCAGGGTGATGGGTATGGCTACACCTTC. It is translated as CSASPQGDGYGYTF.

In its sample, this clonotype was seen many times. This rearrangement joins TRBV15 to TRBJ2-3, with TRBD1 matching over 7 bases. Trimming at V came to 1 base and at J to 3 bases, leaving 4 bases not matched to a gene. Germline loops: CDR1 LNHNV, CDR2 YYDKDF (reference sequence). This CDR3 comprises 15 residues. CDR3 coding DNA: TGTGCCACCAGCAGAGTTGGCAGGGGGACAGATACGCAGTATTTT. Translated, it gives CATSRVGRGTDTQYF.

This clonotype was seen ten or more times. The rearrangement links TRBV4-1 to TRBJ2-5; no clear D gene. The CDR3 extends over 16 amino acids. Germline V CDR1 and CDR2: MGHRA, YSYEKL. The ends were cut back, 0 bases at V and 2 bases at J, with 13 bases in the middle. CDR3 sequence: CASSQDYAYGQETQYF. The CDR3 coding sequence is TGCGCCAGCAGCCAAGATTATGCATATGGTCAAGAGACCCAGTACTTC.

J is TRBJ2-5 and V is TRBV12-3 or TRBV12-4; the D gene is possibly TRBD2 (5 bases). CDR3 length: 13 amino acids. Trimming cost V 6 bases and J 2 bases, with 10 bases left between them. In nucleotides, the CDR3 is TGTGCCAGCAGCTCCCTAGCACAAGAGACCCAGTACTTC. It encodes CASSSLAQETQYF.

This clonotype was counted ten times or more. The chain has TRBV9 and TRBJ2-1; D is undetermined. V lost 5 bases to trimming and J lost 4 bases, with 13 bases between them. This CDR3 spans 14 amino acids. The V gene's germline CDR1 is SGDLS and CDR2 YYNGEE. CDR3 nucleotides: TGTGCCAGCAGTGACGGGCGGAGTTACAATGAGCAGTTCTTC. As protein: CASSDGRSYNEQFF.

The genes are TRBV5-1 and TRBJ1-1; no clear D gene. This CDR3 is 15 amino acids long. With 1 base removed from V and 4 bases from J, the gap between germline ends came to 14 bases. Germline V gene sequence: CDR1 SGHRS, CDR2 YFSETQ. The CDR3: CASSLRFGAGTEAFF. For the CDR3, the DNA is TGCGCCAGCAGCTTGCGATTTGGCGCCGGCACTGAAGCTTTCTTT.

At least ten counts were recorded for this clonotype. The V call is TRBV7-2, the J call TRBJ1-2; tentatively, D is TRBD1 (6 bases). Trimming removed 5 bases at V and 6 bases at J, with 10 bases between. The length of the CDR3 is 12 residues. Germline V CDR1 and CDR2: SGHTA, FQGNSA. CDR3: CASSATGNGYTF. CDR3 coding DNA: TGTGCCAGCAGCGCCACAGGGAATGGCTACACCTTC.

This clonotype came up a few times. The CDR3 reads CASSRGQFPYEQYF. In DNA form, the CDR3 reads TGTGCCAGCAGCCGCGGACAGTTCCCCTACGAGCAGTACTTC. The J gene is TRBJ2-7, the V gene TRBV6-2 or TRBV6-3; D is perhaps TRBD1 (6 bases). The CDR3 runs 14 residues. CDR1 is MNHEY and CDR2 is SVGEGT in the germline V gene. Deletions cut 6 bases from V and 2 bases from J, with 14 bases between.

This clonotype was observed a handful of times. The chain is built from TRBV2 and TRBJ2-1; unclear D gene. The CDR3 totals 15 residues. Trimming shortened V by 6 bases and J by 5 bases, and 17 bases separated the two germline ends. Looked up from germline, CDR1 is SNHLY and CDR2 is FYNNEI. CDR3 bases: TGTGCCAGCAGCTTAGGGAACCCCTTCAACAATGAGCAGTTCTTC. Protein sequence: CASSLGNPFNNEQFF.

This chain joins TRBV19 and TRBJ2-3; the D gene is possibly TRBD2 (5 bases). Trimming left V 3 bases short and J 4 bases short, with 14 bases between. The CDR3 consists of 15 residues. Germline CDR1 and CDR2: LNHDA and SQIVND (reference sequence). The CDR3 here is CASSISRGPSDTQYF. The CDR3 bases are TGTGCCAGTAGTATCAGCAGAGGGCCCTCAGATACGCAGTATTTT.

This chain links TRBV24-1 with TRBJ2-1; D is uncertain. The germline V and J ends were trimmed by 5 bases and 2 bases, with 12 bases remaining between them. CDR1 and CDR2 (germline): KGHDR, SFDVKD. There are 15 residues in the CDR3. The CDR3 protein is CATSVADGAYNEQFF. The CDR3 nucleotides are TGTGCCACCAGTGTGGCGGATGGCGCCTACAATGAGCAGTTCTTC.

This clonotype was recorded at least ten times. The chain has TRBV9 and TRBJ1-2; D possibly corresponds to TRBD1 (6 bases). Germline CDR1 reads SGDLS; CDR2 reads YYNGEE. This CDR3 contains 16 residues. V was shortened by 0 bases and J by 4 bases, with 16 bases between the two germline ends. The CDR3 spells CASSVAGTNVGYGYTF. The CDR3, as DNA: TGTGCCAGCAGCGTAGCAGGGACAAATGTAGGCTATGGCTACACCTTC. The full variable domain, its missing parts supplied by reference TRBV9 and TRBJ1-2, is DSGVTQTPKHLITATGQRVTLRCSPRSGDLSVYWYQQSLDQGLQFLIQYYNGEERAKGNILERFSAQQFPDLHSELNLSSLELGDSALYFCASSVAGTNVGYGYTFGSGTRLTVV.

The chain has TRBV3-1 and TRBJ2-2; the D gene could be TRBD1 or TRBD2 (5 bases each). The germline V gene encodes CDR1 LGHDT and CDR2 YNNKEL (reference sequence). The CDR3 covers 16 residues. Trimming pared 4 bases from V and 0 bases from J, leaving 12 bases between. CDR3 sequence (DNA): TGTGCCAGCAGCCCAGTCCAGGGAGCGAACACCGGGGAGCTGTTTTTT. Its translation: CASSPVQGANTGELFF.

This clonotype was recorded at least ten times. The V call is TRBV10-3, the J call TRBJ1-3, with 8 bases that match TRBD1. Germline trimming cut 5 bases from V and 0 bases from J; bases unmatched to any gene: 0. CDR3 length: 14 amino acids. The germline V gene has CDR1 ENHRY and CDR2 SYGVKD. The CDR3 DNA reads as TGTGCCATCAGTCAGGGGGCCTCTGGAAACACCATATATTTT. Translation: CAISQGASGNTIYF.

This clonotype was seen many times. The chain recombines TRBV20-1 with TRBJ1-1; 8 bases match TRBD1. The CDR3 is made up of 15 amino acids. The germline CDR1 and CDR2 sequences are DFQATT and SNEGSKA (reference sequence). Trimming took 6 bases from V and 1 from J; bases not matched to a gene: 10. The CDR3 nucleotides are TGCAGTGCCACACGACAGGGGCCGGCGAACACTGAAGCTTTCTTT. This encodes CSATRQGPANTEAFF.

The sample holds many counts of this clonotype. The chain recombines TRBV20-1 with TRBJ2-7; 7 bases align to TRBD1. In germline, CDR1 is DFQATT, CDR2 SNEGSKA (reference sequence). The CDR3 contains 14 residues. V lost 5 bases to trimming and J lost 5 bases; unmatched junction nucleotides: 12. CDR3 sequence: CSAPKRETGHEQYF. Written as DNA, the CDR3 is TGCAGTGCTCCCAAAAGAGAGACAGGGCACGAGCAGTACTTC.

This clonotype has a count of ten or more. The J gene is TRBJ2-7, the V gene TRBV5-1; D could derive from TRBD1 or TRBD2 (5 bases each). The CDR3 has 12 residues. Trimming left V 3 bases short and J 4 bases short, with 8 bases between. Germline loops: CDR1 SGHRS, CDR2 YFSETQ. The CDR3 nucleotides are TGCGCCAGCAGCTGGGGGAATTACGAGCAGTACTTC. Protein product: CASSWGNYEQYF.

This clonotype appeared many times. The rearrangement links TRBV7-2 to TRBJ2-3; the match to TRBD2 covers 11 bases. Germline V lookup: CDR1 SGHTA, CDR2 FQGNSA. The CDR3 extends over 16 amino acids. The V and J ends lost 1 base and 4 bases, in that order; junction bases with no gene match: 4. In nucleotides, the CDR3 is TGTGCCAGCAGCTTAGTCGTAGCGGGGGGGCCAGATACGCAGTATTTT. Protein sequence: CASSLVVAGGPDTQYF.

This clonotype was recorded a few times. CDR3 protein: CASSLASIGGETQYF. The CDR3 DNA is TGTGCCAGCAGCTTAGCGTCTATAGGGGGGGAGACCCAGTACTTC. The V gene is TRBV7-2, the J gene TRBJ2-5, with D perhaps TRBD1 or TRBD2 (6 bases each). Per the germline V gene, CDR1 is SGHTA and CDR2 is FQGNSA. Between the trimmed V and J ends, which lost 0 bases and 5 bases, there was a span of 13 bases. The CDR3 loop spans 15 amino acids.

The table lists this clonotype with many counts. The chain couples TRBV20-1 to TRBJ2-5; 7 nucleotides match TRBD1. The ends lost 7 bases at V and 5 bases at J; junction bases unmatched: 7. Germline loops: CDR1 DFQATT, CDR2 SNEGSKA (reference sequence). The CDR3 has 12 residues. Written as DNA, the CDR3 is TGCAGTGGTGAGGGGGCACGGGAGACCCAGTACTTC. It codes for CSGEGARETQYF.

This clonotype was recorded many times. The rearrangement joins TRBV5-1 to TRBJ2-3; 12 nucleotides line up with TRBD2. Trimming removed 4 bases from V and 4 bases from J; junction bases left unmatched: 4. The germline CDR1 and CDR2 sequences are SGHRS and YFSETQ. The CDR3 is made up of 15 amino acids. DNA for the CDR3: TGCGCCAGCAGCCCGACTAGCGGGAGCCCAGATACGCAGTATTTT. Translation: CASSPTSGSPDTQYF.

Points on this clonotype: Since no conserved phenylalanine or tryptophan closes the CDR3, a read error is the likely cause. The gene calls are TRBV7-2 and TRBJ1-1; D unclear. Germline V gene lookup returns CDR1 SGHTA and CDR2 FQGNSA. This CDR3 is built from 15 residues. Between the trimmed V and J ends, which lost 1 base and 4 bases, there was a span of 13 bases. The CDR3 region is CASSLGGRLGTEAFI. The CDR3 bases are TGTGCCAGCAGCTTAGGAGGGAGACTGGGCACTGAAGCTTTCATT.

V is TRBV20-1 and J is TRBJ2-1; 10 nucleotides line up with TRBD2. This CDR3 spans 15 amino acids. Germline trimming cut 6 bases from V and 7 bases from J; bases unmatched to any gene: 12. CDR1 is DFQATT and CDR2 is SNEGSKA in the germline V gene (reference sequence). CDR3 loop: CSAESASGSGNEQFF. In DNA, the CDR3 is TGCAGTGCCGAGAGCGCTAGCGGGAGTGGTAATGAGCAGTTCTTC.

This clonotype was found many times. This CDR3 reads CSAIRGAGEDDGYTF. The CDR3 nucleotides read TGCAGTGCTATTCGGGGGGCAGGGGAGGACGATGGCTACACCTTC. The chain links TRBV20-1 to TRBJ1-2, with D possibly being TRBD1 (6 bases). CDR1 DFQATT and CDR2 SNEGSKA come from the germline V gene (reference sequence). The CDR3 sequence is 15 residues long. V lost 4 bases, J lost 6 bases, and 21 bases lay in between.

There are many counts of this clonotype. J is TRBJ2-1 and V is TRBV7-9; possible D gene TRBD1, 6 bases. Germline assignment: CDR1 SEHNR and CDR2 FQNEAQ (reference sequence). V was cut by 5 bases and J by 7 bases, with 21 bases left in between. The CDR3 length is 16 residues. As DNA, the CDR3 is TGTGCCAGCAGCCCCGAACAGGGAATGGGTAAGAATGAGCAGTTCTTC. This sequence encodes CASSPEQGMGKNEQFF.

As to this clonotype: At one boundary the junction diverges from the germline segment, which might be a read error. The chain carries TRBV9 and TRBJ1-2; 7 bases fit TRBD1. CDR1 and CDR2 from the germline V gene are SGDLS and YYNGEE. This CDR3 contains 15 residues. CDR3 coding DNA: TGTGCCAGCAGCGTAGAGAGACAGGGTCTCCCCAATCTCAAGTTC. Residues: CASSVERQGLPNLKF.

The gene calls are TRBV6-5 and TRBJ1-1; TRBD1 might be the D (5 bases). CDR1 is MNHEY and CDR2 is SVGAGI in the germline V gene. With 6 bases removed from V and 5 bases from J, the gap between germline ends came to 13 bases. The CDR3 totals 13 residues. CDR3 sequence: CASSRGSRTEAFF. CDR3 nucleotides: TGTGCCAGCAGCCGGGGCAGCAGGACTGAAGCTTTCTTT.